The clone carrying this T cell receptor (beta chain) was recorded a few times. No antigen is known for it. Germline values: CDR1 DFQATT, CDR2 SNEGSKA (reference sequence). This CDR3 has 16 residues. Germline trimming cut 4 bases from V and 1 base from J; bases unmatched to any gene: 5. Unique molecular identifiers were present on cDNA, and template switching added a universal primer site. TCRdb re-called the 5' RACE reads with MiXCR, one entry per CDR3 protein. Among around 220,000 distinct CDR3 sequences listed, about 11% were seen once. This entry belongs to a study of identical twins. With no exceptions, donors were healthy Caucasians. Study-wide results and caveats: Out-of-frame beta sequences exhibited a weaker degree of excess twin sharing.

The V call is TRBV20-1, the J call TRBJ2-3, with 13 bases matching TRBD2. The sequenced sample was memory T cells sorted from blood. This receptor was obtained from a man aged 50-59 years in good health. CDR3 residues: CSAKLAGGPRTDTQYF. As DNA, the CDR3 is TGCAGTGCTAAACTAGCGGGAGGGCCTCGCACAGATACGCAGTATTTT.